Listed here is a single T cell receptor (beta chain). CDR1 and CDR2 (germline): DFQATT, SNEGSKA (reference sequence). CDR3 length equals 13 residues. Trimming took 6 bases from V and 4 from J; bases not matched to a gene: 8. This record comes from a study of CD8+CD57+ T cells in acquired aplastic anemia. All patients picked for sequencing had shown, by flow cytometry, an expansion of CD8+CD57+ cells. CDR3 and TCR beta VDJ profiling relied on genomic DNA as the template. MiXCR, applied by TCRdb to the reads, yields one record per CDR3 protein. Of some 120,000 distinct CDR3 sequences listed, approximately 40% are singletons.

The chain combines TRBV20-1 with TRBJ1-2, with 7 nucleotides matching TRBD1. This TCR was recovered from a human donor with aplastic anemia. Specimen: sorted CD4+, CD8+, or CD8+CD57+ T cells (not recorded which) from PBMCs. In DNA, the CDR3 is TGCAGTGCGCCGACAGGGCGTGCCTATGGCTACACCTTC. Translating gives CSAPTGRAYGYTF.